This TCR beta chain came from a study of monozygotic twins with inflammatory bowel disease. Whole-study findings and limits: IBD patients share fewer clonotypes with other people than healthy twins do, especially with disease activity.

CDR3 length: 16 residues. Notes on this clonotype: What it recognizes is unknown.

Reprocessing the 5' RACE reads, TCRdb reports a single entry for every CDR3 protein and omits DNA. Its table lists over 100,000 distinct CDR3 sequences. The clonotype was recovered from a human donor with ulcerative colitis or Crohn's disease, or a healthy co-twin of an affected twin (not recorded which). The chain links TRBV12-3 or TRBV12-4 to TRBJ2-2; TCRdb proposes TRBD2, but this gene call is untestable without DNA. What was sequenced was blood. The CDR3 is CASRGLAGPEGGELFF.